These 14 T cell receptor beta chains originate from one sample sequenced in a study of T cells after yellow fever vaccination (dated by TCRdb to the late 2010s). Libraries were prepared through 5' RACE. Instrument used: Illumina HiSeq 2500. The public reads were reanalyzed by TCRdb: fastp trimming at Q25, MiXCR alignment, in-frame beta chains only. Each CDR3 protein appears once, grouped with its most common genes and DNA. Counted in this sample were 550,000 or so distinct CDR3 sequences; about 19% of them appeared once. Of the sample, roughly an eighth is held by the ten largest clones. The treatment or condition tag for this specimen amounts to: live attenuated yellow fever vaccine strain. The sequenced sample was PBMCs, obtained 15 days after the yellow fever booster vaccination. Receptors originate from a man between 25 and 39 years old who received the YFV17D yellow fever vaccine.

This clonotype turned up a few times. The chain employs TRBV20-1 and TRBJ2-3, with 9 bases fitting TRBD2. The CDR3 extends over 13 amino acids. The V gene's germline CDR1 is DFQATT and CDR2 SNEGSKA (reference sequence). V trimming: 4 bases; J trimming: 6 bases; junction bases outside the gene matches: 5. The CDR3 reads CSATLAGADTQYF. CDR3 DNA sequence: TGCAGTGCTACCTTAGCGGGAGCGGATACGCAGTATTTT.

The chain carries TRBV20-1 and TRBJ2-4, with D hard to call. Between the trimmed V and J ends, which lost 1 base and 8 bases, there was a span of 6 bases. The CDR3 length is 11 residues. CDR1 and CDR2 (germline): DFQATT, SNEGSKA (reference sequence). The CDR3 is CSARGWDIQYF. The CDR3 DNA reads TGCAGTGCTAGAGGTTGGGACATTCAGTACTTC.

The chain links TRBV12-3 or TRBV12-4 to TRBJ2-5; D gene ambiguous. The CDR3 has 18 residues. Written as DNA, the CDR3 is TGTACCATCAGTTTTGGGTGGGTTGGTACCCCGGAGTTAGAGACCCAGTACTTC. It specifies CTISFGWVGTPELETQYF.

In its sample, this clonotype was seen a few times. This sequence joins TRBV12-3 or TRBV12-4 and TRBJ2-7; tentatively, D is TRBD1 or TRBD2 (5 bases each). The CDR3 length is 15 residues. The V end was cut by 2 bases, the J end by 6 bases, with 17 bases between. CDR3 in DNA: TGTGCCAGCAGTTTATACAGGAATAGCGAGGGCGAGCAGTACTTC. The encoded protein is CASSLYRNSEGEQYF.

Only a few counts were recorded for this clonotype. The chain joins TRBV5-4 to TRBJ2-5; D possibly corresponds to TRBD1 (6 bases). The CDR3 extends over 15 amino acids. Trimming pared 4 bases from V and 2 bases from J, leaving 15 bases between. The germline gives CDR1 SGHNT, CDR2 YYREEE (reference sequence). This CDR3 is CASSGYRAEQETQYF. DNA for the CDR3: TGTGCCAGCAGCGGTTACAGGGCCGAGCAAGAGACCCAGTACTTC.

CDR3: CSAALTSSGNTIYF. The DNA of the CDR3 is TGCAGTGCTGCTTTGACATCCTCTGGAAACACCATATATTTT. The gene calls are TRBV20-1 and TRBJ1-3; D unclear. Trimming pared 5 bases from V and 0 bases from J, leaving 11 bases between. Germline V CDR1 and CDR2: DFQATT, SNEGSKA (reference sequence). The CDR3 runs 14 residues.

The gene calls are TRBV24-1 and TRBJ2-5, with TRBD1 identical over 9 bases. Looked up from germline, CDR1 is KGHDR and CDR2 is SFDVKD. This CDR3 is 16 amino acids long. J was trimmed by 7 bases and V by 4 bases; bases with no gene match: 12. CDR3 nucleotides: TGTGCCACCAGTGACGAGGACAGGGGTGGTATGCCGACCCAGTACTTC. Protein: CATSDEDRGGMPTQYF.

This clonotype was observed many times. The chain employs TRBV2 and TRBJ2-1; 14 nucleotides agree with TRBD2. V dropped 5 bases and J dropped 15; count of bases not matched to a gene: 6. Germline-derived CDR1 and CDR2 are SNHLY and FYNNEI. The CDR3 covers 13 residues. The CDR3 loop reads CASSLGLAGGSFF. Written as DNA, the CDR3 is TGTGCCAGCAGTCTCGGACTAGCGGGAGGTTCGTTCTTC.

This sequence joins TRBV7-2 and TRBJ1-2; no definite D call. The CDR3 covers 12 residues. Germline values: CDR1 SGHTA, CDR2 FQGNSA. With 1 base removed from V and 8 bases from J, the gap between germline ends came to 8 bases. CDR3 sequence reads: CASSLDTGGYTF. As DNA, the CDR3 is TGTGCCAGCAGCTTAGATACGGGAGGCTACACCTTC.

This clonotype was picked up many times. V is TRBV5-6 and J is TRBJ1-2; D uncertain. The V gene lost 3 bases and the J gene lost 4 bases, with 10 bases spanning the gap. CDR3 length: 13 residues. The V gene's germline CDR1 is SGHDT and CDR2 YYEEEE. The CDR3 region is CASSSDGAYGYTF. Here the CDR3 DNA reads TGTGCCAGCAGCTCAGACGGCGCCTATGGCTACACCTTC.

This chain uses TRBV6-2 or TRBV6-3 with TRBJ2-7, with D uncertain. CDR3 length equals 14 residues. V dropped 7 bases and J dropped 3 bases, with 16 bases sitting between them. The germline CDR1 and CDR2 sequences are MNHEY and SVGEGT. The CDR3 loop is CASNQPASVYEQYF. The CDR3 region has the DNA TGTGCCAGCAACCAACCCGCCAGCGTCTACGAGCAGTACTTC.

The V call is TRBV12-3 or TRBV12-4, the J call TRBJ2-3, with TRBD2 matching 14 bases. The CDR3 has 17 residues. The V segment lost 5 bases and the J segment 4 bases; nucleotides outside the gene matches: 8. CDR3 DNA sequence: TGTGCCAGCAGTATTCGACTAGCGGGAGGGCCCTCAGATACGCAGTATTTT. Amino acid sequence: CASSIRLAGGPSDTQYF.

This rearrangement joins TRBV28 to TRBJ2-7; 9 bases fit TRBD1. Germline-derived CDR1 and CDR2 are MDHEN and SYDVKM. Trimming cost V 3 bases and J 3 bases; bases outside gene matches: 6. CDR3 length equals 15 residues. The CDR3 bases are TGTGCCAGCAGTTTTACCGGGACAGGGCTCTACGAGCAGTACTTC. This sequence encodes CASSFTGTGLYEQYF.

The chain uses TRBV28 and TRBJ2-7; possibly TRBD2 for D (6 bases). The CDR3 length is 14 residues. Germline assignment: CDR1 MDHEN and CDR2 SYDVKM. The V and J ends lost 3 bases and 0 bases respectively, with 9 bases between them. CDR3 region: CASSFWTNSYEQYF. CDR3 DNA: TGTGCCAGCAGTTTCTGGACTAACTCCTACGAGCAGTACTTC.